Listed here are 3 T cell receptor beta chains from one sample, sequenced in a study of patients and donors after allogeneic stem cell transplantation (dated by TCRdb to the early 2020s). Library preparation used RT-PCR. The sequencer was a NextSeq 550. TCRdb ran its own pipeline on the public reads, namely fastp trimming at Q25 and MiXCR clone calling, and kept in-frame beta chains. Each CDR3 protein gets just one entry, which takes the most common genes and DNA from the rows behind it. For this sample there are 200,000 to 250,000 distinct CDR3 sequences; roughly 15% appear just once. 9.5% to 13% of the sample is taken by the ten largest. What was sequenced was blood, either unsorted or a sorted T cell fraction (not recorded which). These receptor sequences come from a human donor who was either an allogeneic HSCT recipient or a stem cell or donor lymphocyte infusion donor (not recorded which). It is not recorded whose cells these are; they may come from a transplant donor.

The rearrangement uses TRBV6-1 and TRBJ2-7; D uncertain. The germline V gene has CDR1 MNHNS and CDR2 SASEGT. This CDR3 has 14 amino acids. CDR3 loop: CATGRQEGPYEQYF. CDR3 sequence (DNA): TGTGCTACGGGCCGCCAGGAAGGGCCCTACGAGCAGTACTTC.

This clonotype was seen more than once but under ten times. This chain joins TRBV12-3 or TRBV12-4 and TRBJ2-7; tentative D call: TRBD2 (5 bases). The CDR3 extends over 16 amino acids. The V gene lost 7 bases and the J gene lost 0 bases, with 19 bases spanning the gap. In DNA, the CDR3 is TGTGCCAGCACCTCCTTCCCGGGGTCTCTCTCCTACGAGCAGTACTTC. Amino acid sequence: CASTSFPGSLSYEQYF.

The chain combines TRBV15 with TRBJ2-1; 8 bases align to TRBD1. Germline V gives CDR1 LNHNV, CDR2 YYDKDF (reference sequence). J was trimmed by 5 bases and V by 2 bases; bases with no gene match: 5. The CDR3 contains 15 residues. CDR3 residues: CATSRRTGPNNEQFF. The CDR3 DNA reads as TGTGCCACCAGCAGACGGACAGGGCCGAACAATGAGCAGTTCTTC.